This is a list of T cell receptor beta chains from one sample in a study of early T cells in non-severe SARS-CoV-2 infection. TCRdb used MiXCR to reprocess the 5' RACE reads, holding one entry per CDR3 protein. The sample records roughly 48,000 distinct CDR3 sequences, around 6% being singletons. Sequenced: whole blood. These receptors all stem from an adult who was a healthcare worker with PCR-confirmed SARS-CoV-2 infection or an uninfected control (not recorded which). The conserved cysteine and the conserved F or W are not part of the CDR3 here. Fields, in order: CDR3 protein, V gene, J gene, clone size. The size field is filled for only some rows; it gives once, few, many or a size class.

ASSGGQGGQPQH,TRBV7-8,TRBJ1-5,many
ATSSSRDTSSYNSPLH,TRBV15,TRBJ1-6,many
ASSAGGEDTEAF,TRBV2,TRBJ1-1,medium-sized
SARPLRQDYGNIQY,TRBV20-1,TRBJ2-4,many
ATVNPGLAPNEQF,TRBV27,TRBJ2-1,many
SASGSSGNTIY,TRBV20-1,TRBJ1-3,few
ASRPGSYYEQY,TRBV6-6,TRBJ2-7,once
ASSQRHTDTQY,TRBV4-3,TRBJ2-3,NA
SARGHGNEKLF,TRBV20-1,TRBJ1-4,few
ASSSGTANYGYT,TRBV5-6,TRBJ1-2,many
ASSSAGGDRGPKNSPLH,TRBV11-2,TRBJ1-6,many
ASSLAVVGELF,TRBV11-2,TRBJ2-2,few
SVPGPSFREQY,TRBV29-1,TRBJ2-7,many
ASSLELGQPQH,TRBV7-8,TRBJ1-5,many
SARDLSGYGYT,TRBV20-1,TRBJ1-2,many
ASSFGASAAGETQY,TRBV5-1,TRBJ2-5,many
ASSPRWGYEQY,TRBV9,TRBJ2-7,NA
ASSPRGATSPGANVLT,TRBV5-1,TRBJ2-6,many
ASSNTGELF,TRBV6-2/TRBV6-3,TRBJ2-2,few
ASRQQGNTEAF,TRBV5-4,TRBJ1-1,many
ASSLRESPLH,TRBV5-4,TRBJ1-6,many
ASSLPGAYNEQF,TRBV7-6,TRBJ2-1,many
ASSLAGEDYGYT,TRBV5-1,TRBJ1-2,few
ASSFAGANTEAF,TRBV12-3/TRBV12-4,TRBJ1-1,many
ASSLNWVGPNL,TRBV7-9,TRBJ2-3,many
SAPPGGTDTQY,TRBV20-1,TRBJ2-3,few
ASSLDRPSSRDTQY,TRBV11-1,TRBJ2-3,few
ASRGLAASYEQY,TRBV27,TRBJ2-7,many
ASSATGTGAFAEAF,TRBV2,TRBJ1-1,many
ASRGGAGPKYNEQF,TRBV25-1,TRBJ2-1,many
ATTDRGGNSPLH,TRBV12-3/TRBV12-4,TRBJ1-6,few
ASSPETGKDTQY,TRBV18,TRBJ2-3,many
ASSTTLDKNIQY,TRBV6-2/TRBV6-3,TRBJ2-4,many
ASSLGYGGVAGAF,TRBV11-2,TRBJ1-1,many
SVAATNEKLF,TRBV29-1,TRBJ1-4,few
ASATIGTGGVYGYT,TRBV6-6,TRBJ1-2,many
SGSSRTNTEAF,TRBV29-1,TRBJ1-1,many
ASSQDPAYRDEQY,TRBV4-3,TRBJ2-7,many
ASSQFLDGYT,TRBV19,TRBJ1-2,many
ASSQLSGGAEGYEQY,TRBV4-2,TRBJ2-7,few
ASSWEREGRDEQY,TRBV12-3/TRBV12-4,TRBJ2-7,many
ASDKTYEQY,TRBV2,TRBJ2-7,many
ASSGRGNTEAF,TRBV2,TRBJ1-1,many
ASSYSTQGYEQY,TRBV6-5,TRBJ2-7,many
AIMGIDEQF,TRBV10-3,TRBJ2-1,many